These 2 T cell receptor beta chains came from one sample sequenced in a study of cytomegalovirus exposure and HLA in healthy donors. A multiplex PCR was run with 60 Vbeta primers and 13 Jbeta primers. The assay was immunoSEQ multiplex PCR, and TCRdb's table has in-frame clones only and misses some. The sample comprises about 90,000 clones, 75% to 80% of which are singletons, and 4.6% rests with the top ten. The specimen was PBMCs. The origin of the receptors is a woman aged 40 to 55 in good health and CMV-seropositive.

The V gene is TRBV13, the J gene TRBJ2-7; D is unclear. V lost 0 bases and J 3 bases, leaving 15 bases between the germline ends. Germline lookup yields CDR1 PRHDT and CDR2 FYEKMQ (reference sequence). This CDR3 is built from 16 residues. This CDR3 is CASSLGLAGIHYEQYF. The CDR3 DNA follows: TGTGCCAGCAGCTTAGGCCTGGCAGGCATTCACTACGAGCAGTACTTC.

Note on this clone: Other DNA variants within this sample encode the same CDR3. The chain uses TRBV27 and TRBJ2-5, with 12 bases fitting TRBD2. The CDR3 length is 14 residues. Germline CDR1 reads MNHEY; CDR2 reads SMNVEV (reference sequence). J lost 5 bases, V lost 6 bases, and 4 bases had no gene match. CDR3 in amino acids: CASRTSGSRETQYF. CDR3 in DNA: TGTGCCAGCAGGACTAGCGGGAGTAGGGAGACCCAGTACTTC.